This record covers a single TCR beta chain. This record comes from a study of long-term antiretroviral therapy in people with HIV. Version v3.0 of the immunoSEQ assay ran at survey level. Clones were read by immunoSEQ multiplex PCR, and TCRdb kept only the in-frame ones, dropping some. The table lists almost 20,000 clones, 75% to 85% of them singletons. Each donor provided at least one pre-ART PBMC sample and at least two post-ART PBMC samples. This CDR3 region has 14 residues. Germline values: CDR1 SGHTA, CDR2 FQGNSA. V trimming: 5 bases; J trimming: 7 bases; junction bases outside the gene matches: 9.

The sample in question was unsorted PBMCs, obtained 0.2 years after starting antiretroviral therapy. The sequence was collected from a woman in her 40s with HIV. The V call is TRBV7-2, the J call TRBJ1-2; 8 positions match TRBD1. In nucleotides, the CDR3 is TGTGCCAGCAGCCATCCGACAGGGGCCGGTGGCTACACCTTC. It codes for CASSHPTGAGGYTF.